The 2 T cell receptor beta chains in this list originate from one sample, sequenced in a study of T cells in Graves' hyperthyroidism and ophthalmopathy. Amplified TCR beta CDR3 regions came from RNA transcripts. Researchers ran a first-round RT-PCR on the TCR CDR3 using the HTBI primer set. TCRdb reanalysed the multiplex PCR reads using MiXCR and keeps one entry per CDR3 protein. The repertoire holds about 460,000 distinct CDR3 sequences, with 22% as singletons. The sequenced sample was blood. Receptor source: a woman in her sixties or seventies with Graves' ophthalmopathy.

This chain uses TRBV6-5 with TRBJ2-5, with a weak D call TRBD1 (5 bases). CDR1 MNHEY and CDR2 SVGAGI come from the germline V gene. The CDR3 is 15 amino acids. V was shortened by 0 bases and J by 4 bases, with 12 bases between the two germline ends. Here the CDR3 reads CASSYSSRARETQYF. DNA for the CDR3: TGTGCCAGCAGTTACTCGTCCAGGGCAAGAGAGACCCAGTACTTC.

The chain employs TRBV7-9 and TRBJ1-1; D is perhaps TRBD1 (6 bases). CDR1 and CDR2 from the germline V gene are SEHNR and FQNEAQ (reference sequence). The CDR3 is 16 amino acids. V gave up 3 bases and J gave up 6 bases, with 20 bases separating them. CDR3 region: CASSLVGGRRGAEAFF. Here the CDR3 DNA reads TGTGCCAGCAGCTTGGTCGGGGGGCGCAGAGGGGCTGAAGCTTTCTTT.